This T cell receptor beta chain originates from a study of shared clonotypes between healthy human individuals. Broader study findings: Sampling used blood alone; tissue repertoires probably differ. With few donors, the genetic and exposure-history diversity represented was limited. Non-shared clonotypes had lower generation probabilities than clonotypes shared by all four sorted-subset donors.

The CDR3 contains 16 residues. The ends were cut back, 2 bases at V and 4 bases at J, with 15 bases in the middle. Germline-derived CDR1 and CDR2 are SGHAT and FQNNGV. A single count supports this clone. The antigen is not known. In the sorted-subset replicate PCRs, around 0.2 ug DNA, 25,000 to 30,000 T cell genomes, was used. The protocol was immunoSEQ multiplex PCR, while the TCRdb copy is restricted to in-frame clones and leaves out a portion. In the table there are about 2.2 million clones, about 94% of which are singletons. Naive CD8 cells comprised CD45RO-negative, CCR7-positively selected cells, excluding terminally differentiated effector memory CD45RA+ cells.

The clonotype comes from a man younger than 35 in good health. Some clones in this sample may be carry-over from other donors' samples. The chain links TRBV11-2 to TRBJ1-5, with D tentatively TRBD1 (5 bases). Sequencing input: naive CD8+ T cells from PBMCs. The CDR3 nucleotides are TGTGCCAGCAGCTTAATGCCAGGGTCGGCGAATCAGCCCCAGCATTTT. Encoded protein: CASSLMPGSANQPQHF. Variable domain in full (rest from reference TRBV11-2 and TRBJ1-5): EAGVAQSPRYKIIEKRQSVAFWCNPISGHATLYWYQQILGQGPKLLIQFQNNGVVDDSQLPKDRFSAERLKGVDSTLKIQPAKLEDSAVYLCASSLMPGSANQPQHFGDGTRLSIL.